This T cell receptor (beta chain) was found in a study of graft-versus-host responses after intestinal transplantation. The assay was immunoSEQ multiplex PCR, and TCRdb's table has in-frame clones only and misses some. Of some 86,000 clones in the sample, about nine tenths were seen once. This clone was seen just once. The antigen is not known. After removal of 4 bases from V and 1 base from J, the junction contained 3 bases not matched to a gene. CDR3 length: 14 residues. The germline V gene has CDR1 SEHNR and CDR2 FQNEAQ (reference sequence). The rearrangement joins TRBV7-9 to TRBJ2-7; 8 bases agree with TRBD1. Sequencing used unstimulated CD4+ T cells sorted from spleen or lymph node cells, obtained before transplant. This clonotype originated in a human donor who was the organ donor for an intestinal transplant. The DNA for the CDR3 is TGTGCCAGCAGCTCGGACAGGGTGTCCTACGAGCAGTACTTC. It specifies CASSSDRVSYEQYF.